One sample yielded the 20 T cell receptor beta chains listed below, sequenced in a study of cytomegalovirus exposure and HLA in healthy donors. The PCR had 60 Vbeta and 13 Jbeta primers. Sequencing was performed with immunoSEQ multiplex PCR; in TCRdb, only in-frame clones are kept and a portion is missing. The sample lists about 120,000 clones; 75% were seen once. Specimen: PBMCs. The receptors originated from a woman younger than 30 in good health and CMV-seronegative.

This chain uses TRBV30 with TRBJ2-5; 7 bases match TRBD1. The length of the CDR3 is 14 residues. Germline CDR1 GTSNPN, CDR2 SVGIG (reference sequence). V was clipped by 4 bases and J by 5 bases; unmatched bases: 10. The CDR3 reads CAWTRTGDKETQYF. CDR3 nucleotide sequence: TGTGCCTGGACCCGAACAGGGGATAAGGAGACCCAGTACTTC.

The V call is TRBV19, the J call TRBJ1-1; 8 nucleotides align to TRBD1. V was clipped by 7 bases and J by 1 base; unmatched bases: 8. The CDR3 has 15 amino acids. Per the germline V gene, CDR1 is LNHDA and CDR2 is SQIVND (reference sequence). In nucleotides, the CDR3 is TGTGCCAGTATCCCCCAGGGGGCGAGGAACACTGAAGCTTTCTTT. Translated: CASIPQGARNTEAFF.

This clone was seen more than once but under ten times. The chain uses TRBV6-1 and TRBJ1-5; D perhaps matches TRBD1 (5 bases). The CDR3 spans 16 residues. From germline, CDR1 is MNHNS and CDR2 SASEGT. V was trimmed by 4 bases and J by 5 bases, leaving 18 bases between them. CDR3 DNA sequence: TGTGCCAGCAGTGTGGGGGGAGCCTCGGGCTATCAGCCCCAGCATTTT. It yields the protein CASSVGGASGYQPQHF.

J is TRBJ2-7 and V is TRBV28, with 9 bases fitting TRBD2. The CDR3 spans 13 residues. CDR1 and CDR2 from the germline V gene are MDHEN and SYDVKM. The J segment lost 3 bases and the V segment lost 6 bases, leaving 3 bases of the junction unmatched. CDR3 amino acids: CASSIAGDYEQYF. CDR3 in DNA: TGTGCCAGCAGCATAGCGGGGGACTACGAGCAGTACTTC.

The CDR3 loop is CASSLGLAHEQFF. DNA for the CDR3: TGTGCCAGCAGCCTTGGACTAGCTCATGAGCAGTTCTTC. The chain carries TRBV7-2 and TRBJ2-1, with 8 bases that match TRBD2. The CDR3 contains 13 residues. J lost 8 bases, V lost 5 bases, and 5 bases had no gene match. The germline V gene has CDR1 SGHTA and CDR2 FQGNSA.

The chain recombines TRBV27 with TRBJ2-7, with D possibly being TRBD2 (6 bases). The V gene's germline CDR1 is MNHEY and CDR2 SMNVEV (reference sequence). Trimming cost V 8 bases and J 3 bases, with 23 bases left between them. The CDR3 length is 16 residues. CDR3 region: CASLGGNRMGNYEQYF. The CDR3 coding sequence is TGTGCCAGCTTAGGAGGGAACAGGATGGGGAACTACGAGCAGTACTTC.

This clone was seen once. The chain couples TRBV19 to TRBJ1-1; D uncertain. Germline-derived CDR1 and CDR2 are LNHDA and SQIVND (reference sequence). The CDR3 is 14 residues long. The V end was cut by 7 bases, the J end by 0 bases, with 12 bases between. For the CDR3, the DNA is TGTGCCAGTACCCCGGAGAATATGAACACTGAAGCTTTCTTT. Amino acid sequence: CASTPENMNTEAFF.

This clone has only one observation. J is TRBJ2-7 and V is TRBV6-1; D gene unclear. CDR1 is MNHNS and CDR2 is SASEGT in the germline V gene. CDR3 length: 15 amino acids. V was pared by 0 bases and J by 0 bases, with 9 bases between. CDR3 DNA sequence: TGTGCCAGCAGTGAAGCCAGGCAGAGCTCCTACGAGCAGTACTTC. Its translation: CASSEARQSSYEQYF.

This chain links TRBV6-4 with TRBJ1-2, with D unresolved. The CDR3 consists of 13 residues. V was clipped by 3 bases and J by 4 bases, with 9 bases between them. Germline V CDR1 and CDR2: MRHNA, SNTAGT. The CDR3 region has the DNA TGTGCCAGCAGTGAACAGCCGTCCTATGGCTACACCTTC. Translation gives CASSEQPSYGYTF.

Only one count was recorded for this clone. V and J are TRBV6-1 and TRBJ1-4; no definite D call. This CDR3 is 12 amino acids long. Trimming stripped 10 bases from V and 4 bases from J, with 10 bases between. Per the germline V gene, CDR1 is MNHNS and CDR2 is SASEGT. Here the CDR3 DNA reads TGTGCCATACGGGTATTTAATGAAAAACTGTTTTTT. It is translated as CAIRVFNEKLFF.

This chain connects TRBV5-1 to TRBJ2-5, with TRBD2 matching over 11 bases. The CDR3 runs 15 residues. Losses at the gene ends were 2 bases for V and 5 bases for J; bases not matched to a gene: 5. From germline, CDR1 is SGHRS and CDR2 YFSETQ. CDR3 protein: CASSFLAGGSETQYF. The CDR3 coding sequence is TGCGCCAGCAGCTTCCTAGCGGGGGGTTCCGAGACCCAGTACTTC.

The chain uses TRBV27 and TRBJ1-5, with TRBD1 as a possible D gene (5 bases). The germline gives CDR1 MNHEY, CDR2 SMNVEV (reference sequence). V dropped 7 bases and J dropped 3 bases, with 10 bases sitting between them. This CDR3 spans 13 amino acids. DNA for the CDR3: TGTGCCAGCACCGCAGGGTACAATCAGCCCCAGCATTTT. Encoded protein: CASTAGYNQPQHF.

This CDR3 is CASSQDRGWETQYF. The CDR3 bases are TGTGCCAGCAGCCAGGACAGAGGTTGGGAGACCCAGTACTTC. This chain links TRBV7-2 with TRBJ2-5; D might be TRBD1 (6 bases). The CDR3 is 14 amino acids. The germline V gene has CDR1 SGHTA and CDR2 FQGNSA. The V end lost 5 bases, the J end lost 5 bases, and 15 bases lay between the germline ends.

The chain recombines TRBV19 with TRBJ1-5; D ambiguous. In germline, CDR1 is LNHDA, CDR2 SQIVND (reference sequence). The V gene lost 3 bases and the J gene lost 4 bases, with 10 bases spanning the gap. CDR3 length: 14 amino acids. In nucleotides, the CDR3 is TGTGCCAGTAGTATGGGTACAGCAAATCAGCCCCAGCATTTT. Protein sequence: CASSMGTANQPQHF.

The chain is built from TRBV9 and TRBJ1-4, with unresolved D. The CDR3 has 13 residues. Germline loops: CDR1 SGDLS, CDR2 YYNGEE. Deletions cut 3 bases from V and 0 bases from J, with 3 bases between. The CDR3: CASSASTNEKLFF. The CDR3 coding sequence is TGTGCCAGCAGCGCCTCAACTAATGAAAAACTGTTTTTT.

The chain is built from TRBV5-1 and TRBJ2-7, with TRBD1 matching 7 bases. Per the germline V gene, CDR1 is SGHRS and CDR2 is YFSETQ. Unmatched junction bases numbered 10, after V lost 7 bases and J lost 0 bases. The CDR3 extends over 15 amino acids. Written as DNA, the CDR3 is TGCGCCAGCTCACACTCAGGACAGGTCTCCTACGAGCAGTACTTC. Its protein product is CASSHSGQVSYEQYF.

The chain recombines TRBV6-1 with TRBJ2-5; 9 bases map to TRBD1. Germline assignment: CDR1 MNHNS and CDR2 SASEGT. V shed 5 bases and J 5 bases; nucleotides not matched to a gene: 6. This CDR3 is 14 amino acids long. CDR3 coding DNA: TGTGCCAGCAGTACCTCGACAGGGGGGGAGACCCAGTACTTC. Translation: CASSTSTGGETQYF.

V is TRBV6-6 and J is TRBJ1-2, with D maybe TRBD1 (6 bases). The germline V and J ends were trimmed by 2 bases and 7 bases, with 14 bases remaining between them. CDR1 and CDR2 from the germline V gene are MNHNY and SVGAGI (reference sequence). CDR3 length: 14 amino acids. In nucleotides, the CDR3 is TGTGCCAGCAGTTACGCCTCAGGGGTCCCTGGCTACACCTTC. Amino acid sequence: CASSYASGVPGYTF.

This chain links TRBV5-1 with TRBJ2-4; tentative D call: TRBD1 (5 bases). The CDR3 sequence is 16 residues long. V lost 4 bases and J lost 2, with 16 bases in between. Per germline, CDR1 SGHRS and CDR2 YFSETQ. CDR3 in amino acids: CASSRVSGNSKNIQYF. CDR3 in DNA: TGCGCCAGCAGCCGGGTATCAGGGAATTCCAAAAACATTCAGTACTTC.

The rearrangement uses TRBV9 and TRBJ1-1; possible D gene TRBD1, 6 bases. The CDR3 totals 16 residues. Germline loops: CDR1 SGDLS, CDR2 YYNGEE. Trimming cost V 1 base and J 0 bases, with 13 bases left between them. CDR3 DNA sequence: TGTGCCAGCAGCGTATCCGCAACAGGGTTGAACACTGAAGCTTTCTTT. Translating it yields CASSVSATGLNTEAFF. Variable domain in full (rest from reference TRBV9 and TRBJ1-1): DSGVTQTPKHLITATGQRVTLRCSPRSGDLSVYWYQQSLDQGLQFLIQYYNGEERAKGNILERFSAQQFPDLHSELNLSSLELGDSALYFCASSVSATGLNTEAFFGQGTRLTVV.